The 2 T cell receptor beta chains in this list originate from one sample, sequenced in a study of blood T cell repertoires in COVID-19. Repertoires were generated with immunoSEQ multiplex PCR, while TCRdb's copy carries only in-frame clones and drops some. Altogether tens of thousands of clones are present, 75% to 90% being singletons, with the ten largest covering more than 9.5%. Sequencing used peripheral blood. Receptors were obtained from an elderly man with acute or convalescent COVID-19.

This clone has more than one count but fewer than ten. The rearrangement joins TRBV5-4 to TRBJ1-6; D possibly corresponds to TRBD1 (6 bases). CDR1 is SGHNT and CDR2 is YYREEE in the germline V gene (reference sequence). CDR3 length: 17 residues. V lost 0 bases, J lost 0 bases, and 10 bases lay in between. Written as DNA, the CDR3 is TGTGCCAGCAGCTTGGTAGGACAGAGCTCCTATAATTCACCCCTCCACTTT. It translates to CASSLVGQSSYNSPLHF.

The genes are TRBV5-1 and TRBJ2-1; TRBD1 is a possible D gene (6 bases). V gave up 1 base and J gave up 4 bases, with 12 bases separating them. The CDR3 totals 15 residues. Looked up from germline, CDR1 is SGHRS and CDR2 is YFSETQ. The CDR3 DNA is TGCGCCAGCAGCTTGACAGGGTCAACTTACAATGAGCAGTTCTTC. It specifies CASSLTGSTYNEQFF. The variable domain in full, with the rest retrieved from reference TRBV5-1 and TRBJ2-1, is KAGVTQTPRYLIKTRGQQVTLSCSPISGHRSVSWYQQTPGQGLQFLFEYFSETQRNKGNFPGRFSGRQFSNSRSEMNVSTLELGDSALYLCASSLTGSTYNEQFFGPGTRLTVL.